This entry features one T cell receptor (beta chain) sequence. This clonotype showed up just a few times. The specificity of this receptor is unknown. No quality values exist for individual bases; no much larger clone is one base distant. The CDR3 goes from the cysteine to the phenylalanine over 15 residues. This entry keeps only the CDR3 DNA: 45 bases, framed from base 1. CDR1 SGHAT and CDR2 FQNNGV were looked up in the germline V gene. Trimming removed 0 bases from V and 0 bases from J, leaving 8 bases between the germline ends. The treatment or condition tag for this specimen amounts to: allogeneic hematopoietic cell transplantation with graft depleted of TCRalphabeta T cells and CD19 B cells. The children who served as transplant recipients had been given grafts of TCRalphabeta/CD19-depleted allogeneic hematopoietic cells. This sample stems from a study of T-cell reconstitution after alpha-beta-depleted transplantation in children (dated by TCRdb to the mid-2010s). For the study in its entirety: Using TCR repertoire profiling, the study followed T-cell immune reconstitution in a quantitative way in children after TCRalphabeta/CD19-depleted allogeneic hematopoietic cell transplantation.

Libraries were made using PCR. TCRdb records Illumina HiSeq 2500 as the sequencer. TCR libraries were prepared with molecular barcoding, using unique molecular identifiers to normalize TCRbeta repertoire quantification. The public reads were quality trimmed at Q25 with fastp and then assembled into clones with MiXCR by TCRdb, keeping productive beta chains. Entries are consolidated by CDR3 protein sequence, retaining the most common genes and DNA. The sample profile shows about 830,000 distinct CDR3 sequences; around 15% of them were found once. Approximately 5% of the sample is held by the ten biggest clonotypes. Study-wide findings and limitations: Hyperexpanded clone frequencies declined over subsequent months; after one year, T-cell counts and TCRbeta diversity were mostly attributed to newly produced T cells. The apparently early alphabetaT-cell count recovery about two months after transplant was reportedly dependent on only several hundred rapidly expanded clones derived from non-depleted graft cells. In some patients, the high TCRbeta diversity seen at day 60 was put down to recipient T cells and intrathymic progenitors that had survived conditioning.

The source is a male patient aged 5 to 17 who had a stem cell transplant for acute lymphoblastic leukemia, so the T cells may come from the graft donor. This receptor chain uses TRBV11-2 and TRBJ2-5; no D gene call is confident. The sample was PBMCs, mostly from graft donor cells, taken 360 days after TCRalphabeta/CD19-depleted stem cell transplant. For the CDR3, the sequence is CASSLDLVDQETQYF. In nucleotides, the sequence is TGTGCCAGCAGCTTAGATCTGGTGGACCAAGAGACCCAGTACTTC.